This T cell receptor beta chain emerged from a study of CD8 T cells in ankylosing spondylitis. V was shortened by 4 bases and J by 0 bases, with 12 bases between the two germline ends. This CDR3 spans 16 amino acids. Per the germline V gene, CDR1 is SGHAT and CDR2 is FQDESV (reference sequence). Findings and limits, study-wide: Matched ankylosing spondylitis synovial fluid reportedly contained a significantly enriched population of disease-linked clones. A TCR beta motif of roughly 8 highly homologous variants appeared characteristic of ankylosing spondylitis blood. Relatively rare in peripheral blood, disease-linked clones were also CD8+.

This clonotype was recorded many times. Its specificity is not known. For TCR beta, libraries came from quantitative 5'-RACE with molecular barcodes. TCRdb redid the calling of the 5' RACE reads with MiXCR, one entry per CDR3 protein. The data contain more than 500,000 distinct CDR3 sequences, over 4% of them singletons. The sequence was collected from a male donor with ankylosing spondylitis. The sequencing sample was made of blood, either unsorted or a sorted T cell fraction (not recorded which). The chain is built from TRBV11-1 and TRBJ2-2; TRBD2 might be the D (6 bases). The CDR3 loop reads CASSSRGTSNTGELFF. In DNA form, the CDR3 reads TGTGCCAGCAGCTCCCGGGGGACTTCGAACACCGGGGAGCTGTTTTTT.